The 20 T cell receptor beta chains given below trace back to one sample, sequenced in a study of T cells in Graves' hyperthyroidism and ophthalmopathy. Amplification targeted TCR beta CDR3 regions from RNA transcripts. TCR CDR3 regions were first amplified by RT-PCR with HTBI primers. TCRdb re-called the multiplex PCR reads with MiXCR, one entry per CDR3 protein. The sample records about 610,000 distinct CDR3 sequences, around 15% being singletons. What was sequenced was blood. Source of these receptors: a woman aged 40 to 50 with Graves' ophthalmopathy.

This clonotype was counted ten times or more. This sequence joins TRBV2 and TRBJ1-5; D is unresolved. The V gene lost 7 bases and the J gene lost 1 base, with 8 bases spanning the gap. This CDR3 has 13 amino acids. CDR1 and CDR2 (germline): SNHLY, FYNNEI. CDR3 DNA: TGTGCCAGCAATTCGGAAAGCAATCAGCCCCAGCATTTT. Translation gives CASNSESNQPQHF.

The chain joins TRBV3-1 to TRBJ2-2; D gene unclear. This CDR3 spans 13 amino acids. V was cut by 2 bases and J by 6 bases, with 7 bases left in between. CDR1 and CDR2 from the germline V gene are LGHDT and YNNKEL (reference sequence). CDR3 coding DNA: TGTGCCAGCAGCCAAAGTAACTCCGGGGAGCTGTTTTTT. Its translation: CASSQSNSGELFF.

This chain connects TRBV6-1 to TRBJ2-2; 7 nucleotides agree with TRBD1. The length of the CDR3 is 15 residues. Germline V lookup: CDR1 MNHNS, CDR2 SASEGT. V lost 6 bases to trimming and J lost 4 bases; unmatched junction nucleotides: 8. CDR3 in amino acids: CASRVQGIGTGELFF. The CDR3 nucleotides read TGTGCCAGCAGAGTACAGGGGATCGGCACCGGGGAGCTGTTTTTT.

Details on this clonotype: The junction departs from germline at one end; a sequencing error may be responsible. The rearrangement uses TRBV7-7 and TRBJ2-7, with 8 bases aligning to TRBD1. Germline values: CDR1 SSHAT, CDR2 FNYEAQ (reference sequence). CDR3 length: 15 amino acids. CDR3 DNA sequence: TGTGCTAGCAGCCCTACCCAGGGGGCGCCTTGGGAGCAGTACTTC. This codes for CASSPTQGAPWEQYF.

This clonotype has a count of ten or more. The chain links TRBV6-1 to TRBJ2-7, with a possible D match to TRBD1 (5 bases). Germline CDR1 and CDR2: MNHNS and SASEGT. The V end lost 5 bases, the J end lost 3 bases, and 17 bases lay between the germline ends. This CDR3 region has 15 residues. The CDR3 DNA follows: TGTGCCAGCAGTACAGACAGTACCTCGCTCTACGAGCAGTACTTC. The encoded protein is CASSTDSTSLYEQYF.

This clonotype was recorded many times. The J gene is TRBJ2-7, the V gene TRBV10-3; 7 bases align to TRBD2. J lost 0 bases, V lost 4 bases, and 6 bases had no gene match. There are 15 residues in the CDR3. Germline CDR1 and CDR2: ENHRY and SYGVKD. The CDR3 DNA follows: TGTGCCATCAGTGGGGGGTCGGGGGGCTCCTACGAGCAGTACTTC. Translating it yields CAISGGSGGSYEQYF.

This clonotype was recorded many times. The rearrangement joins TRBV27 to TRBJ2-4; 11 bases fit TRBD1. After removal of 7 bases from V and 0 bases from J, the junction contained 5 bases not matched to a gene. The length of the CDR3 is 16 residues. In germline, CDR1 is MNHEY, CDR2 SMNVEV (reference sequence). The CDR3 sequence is CASTPGQGAAKNIQYF. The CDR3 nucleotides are TGTGCCAGCACCCCCGGACAGGGGGCAGCCAAAAACATTCAGTACTTC.

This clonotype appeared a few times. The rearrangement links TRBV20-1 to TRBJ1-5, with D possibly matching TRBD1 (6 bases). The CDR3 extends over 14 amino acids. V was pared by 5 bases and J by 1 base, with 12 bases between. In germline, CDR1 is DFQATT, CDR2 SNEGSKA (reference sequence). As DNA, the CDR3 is TGCAGTGCTTCAGGGGTCGGAAGCAATCAGCCCCAGCATTTT. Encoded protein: CSASGVGSNQPQHF.

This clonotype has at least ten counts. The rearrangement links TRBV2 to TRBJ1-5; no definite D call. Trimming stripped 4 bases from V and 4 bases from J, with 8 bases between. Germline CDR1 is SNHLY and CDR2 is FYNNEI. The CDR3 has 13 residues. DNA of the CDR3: TGTGCCAGCAGTGGGTGGGTAAATCAGCCCCAGCATTTT. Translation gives CASSGWVNQPQHF.

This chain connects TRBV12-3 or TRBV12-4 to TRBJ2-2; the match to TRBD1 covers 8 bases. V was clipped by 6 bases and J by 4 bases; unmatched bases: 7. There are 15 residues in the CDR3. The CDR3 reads CASSFQGAGTGELFF. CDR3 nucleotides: TGTGCCAGCAGCTTCCAGGGGGCCGGCACCGGGGAGCTGTTTTTT.

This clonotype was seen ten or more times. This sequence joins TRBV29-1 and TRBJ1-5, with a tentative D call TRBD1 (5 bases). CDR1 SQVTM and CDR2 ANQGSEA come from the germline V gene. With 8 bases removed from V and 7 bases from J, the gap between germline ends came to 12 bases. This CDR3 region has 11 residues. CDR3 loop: CSPGGTQPQHF. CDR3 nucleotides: TGCAGCCCGGGGGGGACGCAGCCCCAGCATTTT. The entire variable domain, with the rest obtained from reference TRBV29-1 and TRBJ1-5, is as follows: SAVISQKPSRDICQRGTSLTIQCQVDSQVTMMFWYRQQPGQSLTLIATANQGSEATYESGFVIDKFPISRPNLTFSTLTVSNMSPEDSSIYLCSPGGTQPQHFGDGTRLSIL.

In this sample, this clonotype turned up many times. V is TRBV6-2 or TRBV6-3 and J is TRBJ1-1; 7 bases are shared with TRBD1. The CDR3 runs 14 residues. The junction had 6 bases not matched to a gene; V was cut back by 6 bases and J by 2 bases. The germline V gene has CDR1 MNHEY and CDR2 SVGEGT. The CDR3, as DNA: TGTGCCAGCAGAAACGGACAGGTCAACACTGAAGCTTTCTTT. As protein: CASRNGQVNTEAFF.

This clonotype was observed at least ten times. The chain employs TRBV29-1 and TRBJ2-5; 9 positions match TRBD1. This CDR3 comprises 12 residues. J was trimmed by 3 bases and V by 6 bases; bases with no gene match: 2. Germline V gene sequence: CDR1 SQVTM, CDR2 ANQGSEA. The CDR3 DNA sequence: TGCAGCGTGGACAGGGGTAAAGAGACCCAGTACTTC. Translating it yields CSVDRGKETQYF. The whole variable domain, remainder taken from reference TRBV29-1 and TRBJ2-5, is SAVISQKPSRDICQRGTSLTIQCQVDSQVTMMFWYRQQPGQSLTLIATANQGSEATYESGFVIDKFPISRPNLTFSTLTVSNMSPEDSSIYLCSVDRGKETQYFGPGTRLLVL.

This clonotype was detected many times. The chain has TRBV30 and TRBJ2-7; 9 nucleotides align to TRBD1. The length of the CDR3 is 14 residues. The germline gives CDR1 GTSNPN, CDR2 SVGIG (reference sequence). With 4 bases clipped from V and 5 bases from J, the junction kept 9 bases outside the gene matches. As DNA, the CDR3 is TGTGCCTGGAAAGAACAACAGGGGGCCCACGAGCAGTACTTC. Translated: CAWKEQQGAHEQYF.

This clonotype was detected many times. CDR3 sequence: CSAEPMNTEAFF. CDR3 coding DNA: TGCAGTGCAGAACCCATGAACACTGAAGCTTTCTTT. This rearrangement joins TRBV29-1 to TRBJ1-1; D is unclear. This CDR3 contains 12 residues. The germline V gene encodes CDR1 SQVTM and CDR2 ANQGSEA.

The CDR3 protein is CASSLLRQGNNSPLHF. CDR3 DNA sequence: TGTGCCAGCAGCCTCCTCCGACAGGGCAATAATTCACCCCTCCACTTT. The J gene is TRBJ1-6, the V gene TRBV28; 7 bases align to TRBD1. The CDR3 totals 16 residues. Trimming took 6 bases from V and 5 from J; bases not matched to a gene: 10. Germline V gene lookup returns CDR1 MDHEN and CDR2 SYDVKM.

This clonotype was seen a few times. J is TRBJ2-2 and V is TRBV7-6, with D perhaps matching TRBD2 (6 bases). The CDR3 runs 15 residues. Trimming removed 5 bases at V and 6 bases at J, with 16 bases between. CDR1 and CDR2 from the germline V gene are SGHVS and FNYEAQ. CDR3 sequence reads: CASSRGPGAAGELFF. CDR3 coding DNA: TGTGCCAGCAGCCGTGGTCCGGGAGCGGCCGGGGAGCTGTTTTTT.

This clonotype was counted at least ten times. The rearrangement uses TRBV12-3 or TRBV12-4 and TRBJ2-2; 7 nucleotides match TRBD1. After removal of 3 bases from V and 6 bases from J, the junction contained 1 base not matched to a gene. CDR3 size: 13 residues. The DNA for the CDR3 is TGTGCCAGCAGTTTCCAGGGGGCCGGGGAGCTGTTTTTT. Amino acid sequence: CASSFQGAGELFF.

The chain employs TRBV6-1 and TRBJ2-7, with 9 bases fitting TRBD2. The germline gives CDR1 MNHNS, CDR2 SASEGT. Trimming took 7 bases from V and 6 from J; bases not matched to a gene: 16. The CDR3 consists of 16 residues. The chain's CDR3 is CASTGPDGSGRSEQYF. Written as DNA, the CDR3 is TGTGCCAGCACCGGACCCGATGGTAGCGGGAGAAGCGAGCAGTACTTC.

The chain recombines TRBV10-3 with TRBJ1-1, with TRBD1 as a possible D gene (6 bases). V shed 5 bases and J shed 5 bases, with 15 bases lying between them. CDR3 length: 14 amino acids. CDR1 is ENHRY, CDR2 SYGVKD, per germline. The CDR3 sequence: CAISKGVVGTEAFF. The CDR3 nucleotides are TGTGCCATCAGTAAGGGGGTAGTTGGAACTGAAGCTTTCTTT.